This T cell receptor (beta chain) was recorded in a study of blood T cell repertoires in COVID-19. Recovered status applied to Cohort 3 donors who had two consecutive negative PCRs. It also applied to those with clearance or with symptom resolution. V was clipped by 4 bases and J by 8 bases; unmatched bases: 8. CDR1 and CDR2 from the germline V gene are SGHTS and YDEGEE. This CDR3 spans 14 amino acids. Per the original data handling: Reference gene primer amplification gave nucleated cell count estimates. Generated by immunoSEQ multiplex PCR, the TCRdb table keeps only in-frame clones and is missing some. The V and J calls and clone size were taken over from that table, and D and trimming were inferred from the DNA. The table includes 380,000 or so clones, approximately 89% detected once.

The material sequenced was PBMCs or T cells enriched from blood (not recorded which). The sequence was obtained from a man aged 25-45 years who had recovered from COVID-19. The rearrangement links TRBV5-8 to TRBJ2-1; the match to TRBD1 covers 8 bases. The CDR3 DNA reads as TGTGCCAGCAGCCCCGGACAGGGATCCGATGAGCAGTTCTTC. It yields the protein CASSPGQGSDEQFF. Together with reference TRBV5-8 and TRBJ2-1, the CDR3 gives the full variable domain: EAGVTQSPTHLIKTRGQQATLRCSPISGHTSVYWYQQALGLGLQFLLWYDEGEERNRGNFPPRFSGRQFPNYSSELNVNALELEDSALYLCASSPGQGSDEQFFGPGTRLTVL.